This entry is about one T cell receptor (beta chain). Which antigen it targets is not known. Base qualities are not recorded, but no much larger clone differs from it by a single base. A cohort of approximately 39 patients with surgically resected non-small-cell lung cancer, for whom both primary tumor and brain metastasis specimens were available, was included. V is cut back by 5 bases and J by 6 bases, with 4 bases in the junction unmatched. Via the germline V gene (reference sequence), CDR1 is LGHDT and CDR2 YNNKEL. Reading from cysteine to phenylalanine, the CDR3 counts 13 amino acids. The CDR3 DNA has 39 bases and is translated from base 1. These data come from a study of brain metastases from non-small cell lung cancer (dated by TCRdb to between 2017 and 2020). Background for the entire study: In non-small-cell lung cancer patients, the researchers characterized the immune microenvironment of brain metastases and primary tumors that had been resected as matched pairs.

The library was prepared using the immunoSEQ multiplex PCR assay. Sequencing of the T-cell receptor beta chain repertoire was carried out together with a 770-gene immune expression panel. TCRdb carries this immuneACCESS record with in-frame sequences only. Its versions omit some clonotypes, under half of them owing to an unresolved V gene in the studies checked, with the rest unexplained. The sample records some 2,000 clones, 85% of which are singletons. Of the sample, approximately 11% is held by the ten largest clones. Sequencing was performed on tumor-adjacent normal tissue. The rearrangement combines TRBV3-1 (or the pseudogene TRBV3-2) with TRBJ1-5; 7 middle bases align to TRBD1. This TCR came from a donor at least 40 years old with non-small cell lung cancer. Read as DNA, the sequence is TGTGCCAGCAGCTCGGACAGGCGTCAGCCCCAGCATTTT. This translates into CASSSDRRQPQHF.